The rows below give T cell receptor beta chains drawn from one sample of a study of CD8 T cells in ankylosing spondylitis. TCRdb reprocessed the 5' RACE reads via MiXCR and lists one record per CDR3 protein. Altogether roughly 280,000 distinct CDR3 sequences are present, 15% to 25% being singletons, with the ten largest covering roughly 8.3%. Material for sequencing was blood, either unsorted or a sorted T cell fraction (not recorded which). The origin of the receptors is a male donor with ankylosing spondylitis or in good health (not recorded which). The CDR3 runs from the conserved cysteine through the conserved F or W. Each record gives: CDR3 DNA, CDR3 protein, J gene, D gene, V gene, clone size. D genes are given only for firm matches. Only some rows state a clone size, as once, few, many or a class for expanded clones.

TGCAGTGCTAGAGTGAGGACAGGGGGTAGTAATTCACCCCTCCACTTT | CSARVRTGGSNSPLHF | TRBJ1-6 | TRBD1 | TRBV20-1 | NA
TGCGCCAGCAGCCCCGGACAGGCGATGAACACTGAAGCTTTCTTT | CASSPGQAMNTEAFF | TRBJ1-1 | TRBD1 | TRBV5-1 | NA
TGTGCCAGCAGTTCCCGGGACATCATGGGGAACACTGAAGCTTTCTTT | CASSSRDIMGNTEAFF | TRBJ1-1 | NA | TRBV6-5 | NA
TGTGCCAGCAGCTTAGTAGCGCCCCAAGAGCAGTTCTTC | CASSLVAPQEQFF | TRBJ2-1 | NA | TRBV7-2 | many
TGTGCCAGCAGCGCGACAGGGGGCCTAGTGAACACTGAAGCTTTCTTT | CASSATGGLVNTEAFF | TRBJ1-1 | TRBD1 | TRBV9 | few
TGCAGTGCTAGCCACCCGGTTATCTCCTACAATGAGCAGTTCTTC | CSASHPVISYNEQFF | TRBJ2-1 | NA | TRBV20-1 | many
TGTGCCAGCAGTCAAGACAGGGGTACGCAGTATTTT | CASSQDRGTQYF | TRBJ2-3 | TRBD1 | TRBV12-3/TRBV12-4 | few
TGTGCCAGCAGCCCCGGGACAGGACATAATGAAAAACTGTTTTTT | CASSPGTGHNEKLFF | TRBJ1-4 | TRBD1 | TRBV5-6 | many
TGCGCCAGCAGCTTGGTCCCAGCGGGAGTCTACAATGAGCAGTTCTTC | CASSLVPAGVYNEQFF | TRBJ2-1 | TRBD2 | TRBV5-1 | NA
TGCAGTGCTAGAAAGGGGCGGACCTACAATGAGCAGTTCTTC | CSARKGRTYNEQFF | TRBJ2-1 | NA | TRBV20-1 | few
TGTGCCAGCAGTTTAGTGGGTAGCAACAATGAGCAGTTCTTC | CASSLVGSNNEQFF | TRBJ2-1 | NA | TRBV12-3/TRBV12-4 | NA
TGTGCCAGCAGGACAGGCAGCCGAGACACTGAAGCTTTCTTT | CASRTGSRDTEAFF | TRBJ1-1 | NA | TRBV28 | few
TGTGCCAGCAGCTTCCTCCGCCGGGACAGCCAAGAGACCCAGTACTTC | CASSFLRRDSQETQYF | TRBJ2-5 | TRBD1 | TRBV7-9 | NA
TGCGCCAGCAGCTTGGCGGAGGGGGTGGCCAAAAACATTCAGTACTTC | CASSLAEGVAKNIQYF | TRBJ2-4 | NA | TRBV5-1 | NA
TGTGCTAGACTATCTCGGGGTTCAGGCAATGAGCAGTTCTTC | CARLSRGSGNEQFF | TRBJ2-1 | NA | TRBV12-5 | few
TGTGCCAGCAGTTTAGGGACAGGGCCAGAGACCCAGTACTTC | CASSLGTGPETQYF | TRBJ2-5 | TRBD1 | TRBV12-3/TRBV12-4 | many
TGTGCCAGCAGTTTAAAGCCGGGACAGGCACTGTTTTTT | CASSLKPGQALFF | TRBJ1-4 | TRBD1 | TRBV12-3/TRBV12-4 | few
TGCAGCGTTGCACAGAGCCAAGAGACCCAGTACTTC | CSVAQSQETQYF | TRBJ2-5 | NA | TRBV29-1 | few
TGTGCCAGCAGCTTAAGCCCCACCACAGATACGCAGTATTTT | CASSLSPTTDTQYF | TRBJ2-3 | NA | TRBV7-3 | NA
TGTGCCAGCAGTGTGGGACTAGCGGTACAAGAGACCCAGTACTTC | CASSVGLAVQETQYF | TRBJ2-5 | TRBD2 | TRBV2 | NA
TGTGCCAGCAGTTCCGGGACAGGGTTCAATCAGCCCCAGCATTTT | CASSSGTGFNQPQHF | TRBJ1-5 | TRBD1 | TRBV12-3/TRBV12-4 | many
TGTGCCAGCAGCTTGGGTGCAGGGGCGGCCACAGATACGCAGTATTTT | CASSLGAGAATDTQYF | TRBJ2-3 | NA | TRBV7-9 | NA
TGCAGTGCTAGACATGGGCTAGCGGGAGTTCGATCCTACAATGAGCAGTTCTTC | CSARHGLAGVRSYNEQFF | TRBJ2-1 | TRBD2 | TRBV20-1 | few
TGCGCCAGCAGCTTGGCGCCCGTCGATAACTATGGCTACACCTTC | CASSLAPVDNYGYTF | TRBJ1-2 | NA | TRBV5-1 | few
TGCAGTGCTAGACCAAGCGGGAGGGCTACAGATACGCAGTATTTT | CSARPSGRATDTQYF | TRBJ2-3 | TRBD2 | TRBV20-1 | NA
TGTGCCAGCAGCCACCGAGCGGGAGGTCCCAACTTGGAGTTCTTC | CASSHRAGGPNLEFF | TRBJ2-1 | TRBD2 | TRBV3-1 | NA
TGTGCCAGCAGCGGTACCAGGGGACTAAGCACAGATACGCAGTATTTT | CASSGTRGLSTDTQYF | TRBJ2-3 | NA | TRBV9 | few
TGTGCCAGCAGCTTAGGGGACGGACGAGCCGGGGAGCTGTTTTTT | CASSLGDGRAGELFF | TRBJ2-2 | NA | TRBV7-6 | NA
TGTGCCAGCAGTTGGGGCGAGGGGCTCGACTCCTACAATCCTCTCTACAATGAGCAGTTCTTC | CASSWGEGLDSYNPLYNEQFF | TRBJ2-1 | NA | TRBV28 | NA